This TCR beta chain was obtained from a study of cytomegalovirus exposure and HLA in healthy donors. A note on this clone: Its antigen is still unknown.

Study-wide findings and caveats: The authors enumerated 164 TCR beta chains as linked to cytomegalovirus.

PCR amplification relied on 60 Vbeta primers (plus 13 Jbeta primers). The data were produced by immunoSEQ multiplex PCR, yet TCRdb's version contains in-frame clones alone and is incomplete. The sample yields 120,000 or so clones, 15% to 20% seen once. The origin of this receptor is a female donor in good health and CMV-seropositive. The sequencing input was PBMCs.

The CDR3 DNA is TGTGCCAGCAGGTGGCAGGGTGTGTCACCCCTCCACTTT. Protein product: CASRWQGVSPLHF. The chain carries TRBV2 and TRBJ1-6, with D perhaps TRBD1 (5 bases). The V gene's germline CDR1 is SNHLY and CDR2 FYNNEI. The CDR3 runs 13 residues. V was pared by 6 bases and J by 10 bases, with 13 bases between.